This TCR beta chain was sequenced during a study of post-analysis software for immune sequencing data. At the level of the study: Included among the disease courses, which were recorded for the cohort, were relapsing-remitting, secondary progressive and progressive-relapsing multiple sclerosis. Study-wide results and limits: Multiple sclerosis patients showed significantly lower normalized Chao1 diversity than controls did.

Trimming cost V 6 bases and J 5 bases, with 13 bases left between them. The V gene's germline CDR1 is SGHNT and CDR2 YYREEE (reference sequence). This CDR3 comprises 13 residues. cDNA libraries of TCR beta carried unique molecular identifiers. TCRdb recomputed calls from the PCR reads with MiXCR, one row per CDR3 protein. The table lists 150,000 to 200,000 distinct CDR3 sequences, roughly 34% of them singletons. This clonotype showed up just a few times. The antigen is unknown. The chain carries TRBV5-4 and TRBJ2-3, with a possible D match to TRBD2 (7 bases). This TCR derives from a girl aged 5-17 years with multiple sclerosis. The source was blood, collected after autologous hematopoietic stem cell transplantation. As DNA, the CDR3 is TGTGCCAGCAACGGGGGGCTTGGAGATACGCAGTATTTT. This sequence encodes CASNGGLGDTQYF.